Each of the 21 T cell receptor beta chains below was sequenced from the same sample in a study of molecular identifiers for immune sequencing clone quantification. Using its own MiXCR run on the PCR reads, TCRdb lists one record per CDR3 protein. The sample contains under 600,000 distinct CDR3 sequences, less than 30% of which appear only once. The specimen was naive CD8+ T cells from blood, with Jurkat cell RNA spiked in. The subset: FACS-sorted CD8+CD4-CCR7+CD45RA+ naive T cells. All receptors come from a human donor in good health. Some libraries in this study had Jurkat cell RNA spiked in.

This clonotype turned up a few times. The CDR3 loop reads CASSQVIAGVETQYF. The CDR3 DNA sequence: TGTGCCAGCAGCCAAGTAATAGCGGGGGTGGAGACCCAGTACTTC. This chain connects TRBV3-1 to TRBJ2-5; 9 nucleotides align to TRBD2. Trimming removed 1 base from V and 5 bases from J; junction bases left unmatched: 5. CDR3 length equals 15 residues. Per the germline V gene, CDR1 is LGHDT and CDR2 is YNNKEL (reference sequence).

The rearrangement links TRBV28 to TRBJ1-3, with 7 positions matching TRBD1. J was trimmed by 0 bases and V by 6 bases; bases with no gene match: 14. The germline CDR1 and CDR2 sequences are MDHEN and SYDVKM. The CDR3 totals 18 residues. In DNA form, the CDR3 reads TGTGCCAGCAGATCCACCGGGACAGCTTTTCTCTCTGGAAACACCATATATTTT. It specifies CASRSTGTAFLSGNTIYF.

This clonotype was counted ten times or more. The genes are TRBV20-1 and TRBJ2-3; 9 bases align to TRBD1. V shed 5 bases, J shed 0 bases, and the junction held 3 bases outside the gene matches. CDR3 size: 14 residues. Germline loops: CDR1 DFQATT, CDR2 SNEGSKA (reference sequence). In DNA form, the CDR3 reads TGCAGTGCTCCGGACAGGGGAAGCACAGATACGCAGTATTTT. Its protein product is CSAPDRGSTDTQYF.

In this sample, this clonotype turned up many times. The CDR3 is CASSLVPGSSSPLHF. The CDR3 DNA reads as TGTGCCAGCAGCTTAGTACCGGGGTCCAGTTCACCCCTCCACTTT. This chain joins TRBV7-2 and TRBJ1-6; D gene ambiguous. The V gene lost 1 base and the J gene lost 9 bases, with 13 bases spanning the gap. Germline loops: CDR1 SGHTA, CDR2 FQGNSA. The length of the CDR3 is 15 residues.

The chain links TRBV30 to TRBJ2-3; D not resolved. Trimming removed 3 bases at V and 0 bases at J, with 7 bases between. The CDR3 consists of 13 residues. Germline loops: CDR1 GTSNPN, CDR2 SVGIG (reference sequence). Written as DNA, the CDR3 is TGTGCCTGGAGCCAGGTCAGCACAGATACGCAGTATTTT. It encodes CAWSQVSTDTQYF. The complete variable domain, with remaining parts taken from reference TRBV30 and TRBJ2-3, reads SQTIHQWPATLVQPVGSPLSLECTVEGTSNPNLYWYRQAAGRGLQLLFYSVGIGQISSEVPQNLSASRPQDRQFILSSKKLLLSDSGFYLCAWSQVSTDTQYFGPGTRLTVL.

The gene calls are TRBV20-1 and TRBJ2-7, with 7 bases that match TRBD1. The CDR3 contains 13 residues. The V gene's germline CDR1 is DFQATT and CDR2 SNEGSKA (reference sequence). V dropped 4 bases and J dropped 2; count of bases not matched to a gene: 5. CDR3: CSAISGQAYEQYF. The CDR3 region has the DNA TGCAGTGCTATTTCCGGACAGGCCTACGAGCAGTACTTC.

This clonotype was counted many times. The chain has TRBV20-1 and TRBJ2-5; unclear D gene. V lost 3 bases and J lost 5, with 16 bases in between. Germline V gives CDR1 DFQATT, CDR2 SNEGSKA (reference sequence). This CDR3 is 14 amino acids long. CDR3 sequence reads: CSARTNLGEETQYF. DNA for the CDR3: TGCAGTGCTAGGACGAACTTGGGCGAGGAGACCCAGTACTTC.

The V gene is TRBV21-1, the J gene TRBJ1-2. TRBV21-1 is assigned pseudogene status. The CDR3 is 15 residues long. The CDR3 DNA follows: TGTGCCAGCAGCAACAAAACTTGCATCCCATATGGCTACACCTTC. It codes for CASSNKTCIPYGYTF.

A note on this clonotype: The CDR3 end shows no conserved phenylalanine or tryptophan, and so a read error is likely. The chain links TRBV12-3 or TRBV12-4 to TRBJ1-5; 9 bases match TRBD1. With 6 bases clipped from V and 7 bases from J, the junction kept 7 bases outside the gene matches. The CDR3 contains 14 residues. Here the CDR3 DNA reads TGTGCCAGCAGACTACAGGGGGCGAGACAGCCCCAGCATATT. This sequence encodes CASRLQGARQPQHI.

The CDR3 DNA reads TGTGCCAGCAGAGCTTTACTAGCGGGACACACAGATACGCAGTATTTT. Its protein is CASRALLAGHTDTQYF. The rearrangement joins TRBV6-1 to TRBJ2-3, with 10 bases aligning to TRBD2. V shed 6 bases and J 2 bases; nucleotides not matched to a gene: 8. The CDR3 length is 16 residues. Germline lookup yields CDR1 MNHNS and CDR2 SASEGT.

This clonotype was picked up a small number of times. This chain connects TRBV7-8 to TRBJ2-3, with 8 bases that match TRBD2. The V segment lost 2 bases and the J segment 0 bases; nucleotides outside the gene matches: 4. Germline-derived CDR1 and CDR2 are SGHVS and FQNEAQ. The CDR3 is 16 amino acids. Here the CDR3 reads CASSLKRGPSTDTQYF. CDR3 nucleotide sequence: TGTGCCAGCAGCTTAAAGCGGGGGCCTAGCACAGATACGCAGTATTTT.

This clonotype came up once. The chain is built from TRBV10-3 and TRBJ1-1; no firm D call. The V end was cut by 4 bases, the J end by 5 bases, with 14 bases between. The germline V gene has CDR1 ENHRY and CDR2 SYGVKD. The CDR3 totals 14 residues. CDR3 DNA sequence: TGTGCCATCAGTGTGTCTGAGGTGGGGACTGAAGCTTTCTTT. Translation gives CAISVSEVGTEAFF.

This clonotype was seen only a few times. The chain links TRBV20-1 to TRBJ1-5; D gene uncertain. Deletions cut 3 bases from V and 0 bases from J, with 3 bases between. The germline CDR1 and CDR2 sequences are DFQATT and SNEGSKA (reference sequence). This CDR3 region has 12 residues. The CDR3 loop reads CSARSSNQPQHF. The CDR3 DNA sequence: TGCAGTGCTAGGAGTAGCAATCAGCCCCAGCATTTT.

The J gene is TRBJ2-1, the V gene TRBV12-3 or TRBV12-4, with 9 bases aligning to TRBD2. This CDR3 has 14 residues. Unmatched junction bases numbered 5, after V lost 7 bases and J lost 4 bases. The CDR3 DNA is TGTGCCAGCAACGGGCGGGGGGGTTACAATGAGCAGTTCTTC. The encoded protein is CASNGRGGYNEQFF.

With respect to this clonotype: This could be a read error, since a much larger clone is one nucleotide away. The gene calls are TRBV14 and TRBJ2-5; 8 bases line up with TRBD2. The CDR3 length is 16 residues. V gave up 4 bases and J gave up 1 base; unmatched junction bases: 8. Germline V gene data show CDR1 as SGHDN and CDR2 as FVKESK. The DNA for the CDR3 is TGTGCCAGCAGCCGAGTGTTAGCGGGGCTCCAAGAGACCCAGTACTTC. Amino acids: CASSRVLAGLQETQYF.

The genes are TRBV5-6 and TRBJ1-3; the D is unclear. The germline V gene has CDR1 SGHDT and CDR2 YYEEEE. Trimming shortened V by 1 base and J by 1 base, and 9 bases separated the two germline ends. The CDR3 is 15 residues long. This chain's CDR3 is CASSLRGASGNTIYF. CDR3 sequence (DNA): TGTGCCAGCAGCTTGAGAGGTGCGTCTGGAAACACCATATATTTT. The full variable domain, in which reference TRBV5-6 and TRBJ1-3 provide the parts outside the CDR3, is DAGVTQSPTHLIKTRGQQVTLRCSPKSGHDTVSWYQQALGQGPQFIFQYYEEEERQRGNFPDRFSGHQFPNYSSELNVNALLLGDSALYLCASSLRGASGNTIYFGEGSWLTVV.

The CDR3 reads CASSDGRGLLEQYF. CDR3 sequence (DNA): TGTGCCAGCTCCGATGGGAGGGGGCTCCTCGAGCAGTACTTC. The V and J genes are TRBV6-2 or TRBV6-3 and TRBJ2-7; D tentatively fits TRBD1 or TRBD2 (7 bases each). The CDR3 is made up of 14 amino acids. Germline loops: CDR1 MNHEY, CDR2 SVGEGT. V lost 8 bases and J lost 6, with 20 bases in between.

This sequence joins TRBV19 and TRBJ1-2; the D is unclear. CDR3 length: 12 amino acids. Germline V gives CDR1 LNHDA, CDR2 SQIVND (reference sequence). V was shortened by 7 bases and J by 3 bases, with 9 bases between the two germline ends. This CDR3 reads CASTQDYYGYTF. CDR3 coding DNA: TGTGCCAGTACCCAGGACTACTATGGCTACACCTTC.

Note on this clonotype: Given a much more abundant clone one base away, this may be a read error. The J gene is TRBJ2-3, the V gene TRBV7-2; no definite D call. Germline lookup yields CDR1 SGHTA and CDR2 FQGNSA. CDR3 length: 14 residues. Here the CDR3 reads CASSPGPRTDTPYF. The DNA for the CDR3 is TGTGCCAGCAGCCCCGGACCACGCACAGATACGCCGTATTTT. Based on the CDR3 plus reference TRBV7-2 and TRBJ2-3, the full variable domain is GAGVSQSPSNKVTEKGKDVELRCDPISGHTALYWYRQSLGQGLEFLIYFQGNSAPDKSGLPSDRFSAERTGGSVSTLTIQRTQQEDSAVYLCASSPGPRTDTPYFGPGTRLTVL.

The chain employs TRBV19 and TRBJ2-7, with 13 bases fitting TRBD2. Germline trimming cut 5 bases from V and 6 bases from J; bases unmatched to any gene: 10. The CDR3 has 16 amino acids. Per the germline V gene, CDR1 is LNHDA and CDR2 is SQIVND (reference sequence). The CDR3 here is CASSDPGTSGVVEQYF. Written as DNA, the CDR3 is TGTGCCAGTAGTGACCCCGGGACTAGCGGGGTTGTCGAGCAGTACTTC.

This rearrangement joins TRBV7-2 to TRBJ2-3; D may be TRBD2 (6 bases). There are 19 residues in the CDR3. The V gene lost 1 base and the J gene lost 0 bases, with 20 bases spanning the gap. Germline V gives CDR1 SGHTA, CDR2 FQGNSA. The CDR3 loop is CASSLVAAQESWSTDTQYF. The CDR3, as DNA: TGTGCCAGCAGCTTAGTAGCGGCCCAAGAGTCTTGGAGCACAGATACGCAGTATTTT.